This TCR beta chain was identified during a study of blood T cell repertoires in COVID-19 (dated by TCRdb to the early 2020s). A note on the overall study: Samples from collaborators originated in the United States, Italy and Spain and spanned both the acute and convalescent phases of COVID-19. The dataset comprised deeply sampled blood TCRbeta repertoires from subjects exposed to, actively infected with, or recovered from COVID-19. Sample metadata almost always included a de-identified subject ID, COVID-19 status, age in years and sex. A freely available public database, intended as a resource for researchers studying the immune response to SARS-CoV-2, is where the repertoires were released. Samples were obtained from the ongoing ImmuneRACE study (first 160 participants) and from over a thousand subjects provided by 6 global collaborators. Where available, HLA class I and class II types were taken from metadata supplied by the sample provider and were not determined by assay-based typing. The material from the prospective study consisted of cDNA or gDNA derived from T cells, B-cell-depleted T cells, or PBMCs.

From the cysteine up to the phenylalanine, the CDR3 has a length of 13 residues. Only CDR3 DNA is held: 39 bases, read in frame from base 1. CDR1 and CDR2 were assigned from the germline V gene as SGHRS and YFSETQ. V is cut by 2 bases and J by 1 base, and the space between the germline ends is 6 bases. The investigation overall reported the following: How much clinical and demographic metadata was included differed by source and by participant, and the metadata was provided uncurated.

In the prospective study, participants were roughly 18 to 100 years old, resided in about two dozen geographic areas of the United States, and were enrolled through a virtual design. Cohort assignment in the prospective study relied on participant-reported clinical history from a screening survey and a study questionnaire. ImmuneRACE Cohort 3 recovered participants were defined by two consecutive negative NP/OP PCR tests, healthcare professional clearance, or symptom resolution. In the prospective study, whole blood, serum and a nasopharyngeal or oropharyngeal swab were collected from each participant by mobile phlebotomists. Participants in the prospective study had the option to provide additional blood draws and questionnaires over a roughly 2-month period. Before DNA extraction, prospective study blood samples were shipped either frozen or at room temperature. The immunoSEQ Assay, a bias-controlled multiplex PCR, was used to amplify TCRbeta CDR3 regions from genomic DNA. Turning to the authors' computational methods: The number of nucleated cells in each sample was estimated by amplification of reference gene primers within the assay. Sequence reads were collapsed and filtered to measure the absolute abundance of every unique TCRbeta CDR3 rearrangement. For each sample, productive Simpson clonality was calculated as the square root of Simpson's diversity index across productive rearrangements. As stored in TCRdb, this immuneACCESS dataset retains in-frame rearrangements with V and J assigned. A fraction of the clones does not appear; measured against another copy, unresolved V genes explain less than half of the discrepancy, and the remainder lacks a known reason. That table is the source of V, J and clone size, and D and trimming were worked out from the DNA. This sample holds some 320,000 clones; about nine tenths were observed only once. Over 4% of the sample is in the top ten clones.

As regards this clone: It lacks a known antigen. Nothing much larger sits one base from this clone, and base qualities are not available.

The chain was built from TRBV5-1 and TRBJ1-1; a weak D assignment points to TRBD1 (5 bases agree). Specimen: PBMCs or T cells enriched from blood (not recorded which). The sequence derives from a man aged 55 to 70 who had recovered from COVID-19. The bases read TGCGCCAGCAGCTTTGACAGGAACACTGAAGCTTTCTTT. This encodes CASSFDRNTEAFF.